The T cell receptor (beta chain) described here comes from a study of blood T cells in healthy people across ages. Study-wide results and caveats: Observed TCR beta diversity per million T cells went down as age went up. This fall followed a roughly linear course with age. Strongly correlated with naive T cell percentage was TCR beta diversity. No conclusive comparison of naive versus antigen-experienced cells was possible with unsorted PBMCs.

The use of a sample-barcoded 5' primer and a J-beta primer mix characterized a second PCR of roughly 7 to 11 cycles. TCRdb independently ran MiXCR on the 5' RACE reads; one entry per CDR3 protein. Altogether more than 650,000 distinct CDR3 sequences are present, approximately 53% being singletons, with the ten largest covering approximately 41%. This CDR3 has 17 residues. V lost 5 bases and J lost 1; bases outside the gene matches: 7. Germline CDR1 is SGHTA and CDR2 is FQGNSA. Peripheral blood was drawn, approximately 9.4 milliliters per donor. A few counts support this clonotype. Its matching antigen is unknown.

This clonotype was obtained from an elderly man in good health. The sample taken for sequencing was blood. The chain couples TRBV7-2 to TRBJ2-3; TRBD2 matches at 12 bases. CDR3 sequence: CASSERLAGARTDTQYF. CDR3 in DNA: TGTGCCAGCAGCGAACGACTAGCGGGAGCTCGCACAGATACGCAGTATTTT.